This T cell receptor beta chain is drawn from a study of blood T cell repertoires in COVID-19. In the original analysis: Reference gene primer amplification yielded estimated nucleated cell counts. The data were produced by immunoSEQ multiplex PCR, yet TCRdb's version contains in-frame clones alone and is incomplete. Clone size and the V and J calls come from that table; the DNA yielded D and trimming. The table shows about 130,000 clones, with about 88% occurring only once. Material for sequencing was peripheral blood. This clonotype originated in a man aged 55 to 70 with COVID-19, enrolled during active disease.

The CDR3 region is CASSPGGGSNSPLHF. The CDR3 DNA is TGTGCCAGCAGCCCCGGGGGTGGCTCAAATTCACCCCTCCACTTT. This rearrangement joins TRBV11-2 to TRBJ1-6, with TRBD1 as a possible D gene (5 bases). CDR3 length: 15 residues. The germline V and J ends were trimmed by 5 bases and 7 bases, with 15 bases remaining between them. Germline V gene sequence: CDR1 SGHAT, CDR2 FQNNGV.